This TCR beta chain was observed in a study of molecular identifiers for immune sequencing clone quantification. In the study overall: Replicate RNA from approximately 20,000 or 100,000 naive CD8 T cells formed five aliquots; four were sequenced. Findings and limits, study-wide: Detecting spiked Jurkat TCR RNA from one cell among some 990,000 naive cells was reportedly possible.

MiXCR, run by TCRdb on the PCR reads, gives a single entry per CDR3 protein. Of over 550,000 distinct CDR3 sequences listed, roughly 25% were seen once; the top ten hold 0.7% to 0.95%. This clonotype was counted many times. Its antigen is still unknown. The sample was naive CD8+ T cells from blood, with Jurkat cell RNA spiked in. Documented subset: FACS-sorted CD8+CD4-CCR7+CD45RA+ naive T cells. The sequence derives from a human donor in good health. Some libraries in this study had Jurkat cell RNA spiked in.

The CDR3 protein is CAWKSLANQETQYF. CDR3 DNA sequence: TGTGCCTGGAAATCCCTAGCGAACCAAGAGACCCAGTACTTC. The rearrangement joins TRBV30 to TRBJ2-5, with D perhaps TRBD2 (6 bases). Looked up from germline, CDR1 is GTSNPN and CDR2 is SVGIG (reference sequence). The germline V and J ends were trimmed by 4 bases and 0 bases, with 12 bases remaining between them. The CDR3 is 14 amino acids. The whole variable domain, filled in from reference TRBV30 and TRBJ2-5, reads SQTIHQWPATLVQPVGSPLSLECTVEGTSNPNLYWYRQAAGRGLQLLFYSVGIGQISSEVPQNLSASRPQDRQFILSSKKLLLSDSGFYLCAWKSLANQETQYFGPGTRLLVL.